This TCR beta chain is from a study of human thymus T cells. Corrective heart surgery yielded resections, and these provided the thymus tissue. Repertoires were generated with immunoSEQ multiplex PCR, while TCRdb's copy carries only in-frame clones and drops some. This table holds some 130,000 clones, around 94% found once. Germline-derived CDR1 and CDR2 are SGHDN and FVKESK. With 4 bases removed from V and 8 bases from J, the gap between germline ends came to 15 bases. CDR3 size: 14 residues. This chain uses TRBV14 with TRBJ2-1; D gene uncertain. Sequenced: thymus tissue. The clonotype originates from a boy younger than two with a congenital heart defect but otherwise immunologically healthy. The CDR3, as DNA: TGTGCCAGCAGCCGCCATCTCATGGAGTATGAGCAGTTCTTC. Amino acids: CASSRHLMEYEQFF.